The 5 T cell receptor beta chains presented below share a single source sample, sequenced in a study of T cell repertoires in cytomegalovirus infection. TCRdb called the reads again in MiXCR, with one record for every CDR3 protein. The data contain approximately 110,000 distinct CDR3 sequences, about 31% of them singletons. For these receptors, no antigen is known. The source material was CD8+ T cells from cultured PBMCs, sampled from culture after CMV antigen stimulation. The receptors were sampled from a human donor in good health (CMV status not recorded). Some clones in this sample may be carry-over from other donors' samples.

This clonotype occurred many times. The chain joins TRBV7-2 to TRBJ1-4; D is possibly TRBD1 (6 bases). CDR3 size: 12 residues. Germline assignment: CDR1 SGHTA and CDR2 FQGNSA. V gave up 5 bases and J gave up 11 bases, with 12 bases separating them. The CDR3 loop reads CASSPRQDKLFF. CDR3 DNA: TGTGCCAGCAGCCCTCGACAGGATAAACTGTTTTTT.

CDR3 nucleotide sequence: TGCAGCGTTGAAGGACAGTCTCAAGAGACCCAGTACTTC. This translates into CSVEGQSQETQYF. The rearrangement joins TRBV29-1 to TRBJ2-5, with TRBD1 as a possible D gene (5 bases). Germline V CDR1 and CDR2: SQVTM, ANQGSEA. The CDR3 is 13 residues long. V lost 1 base and J 2 bases, leaving 8 bases between the germline ends.

This clonotype came up a few times. The chain joins TRBV5-1 to TRBJ2-4; no clear D. V was clipped by 5 bases and J by 7 bases, with 16 bases between them. Germline CDR1 is SGHRS and CDR2 is YFSETQ. The CDR3 has 14 residues. CDR3 sequence: CASRPVERRNIQYF. The CDR3 coding sequence is TGCGCCAGCAGGCCTGTGGAGAGGCGGAACATTCAGTACTTC.

This clonotype was seen many times. V gene TRBV20-1 combines with J gene TRBJ2-7; no definite D call. The V and J ends lost 2 bases and 2 bases respectively, with 10 bases between them. This CDR3 contains 13 residues. Germline values: CDR1 DFQATT, CDR2 SNEGSKA (reference sequence). CDR3 coding DNA: TGCAGTGCTAGATTGGTGGCTACCTACGAGCAGTACTTC. It specifies CSARLVATYEQYF.

The V call is TRBV12-3 or TRBV12-4, the J call TRBJ1-4, with 7 bases lining up with TRBD1. The CDR3 runs to 16 residues. Trimming took 4 bases from V and 3 from J; bases not matched to a gene: 8. The CDR3 DNA reads TGTGCCAGCAGTTCGAGCCAGACAGGGCCTAATGAAAAACTGTTTTTT. Its translation: CASSSSQTGPNEKLFF.